This T cell receptor beta chain is from a study of cytomegalovirus exposure and HLA in healthy donors. Findings and caveats of the study: Later analysis found that TCR beta chains associated with HLA were more clonally expanded than other, equally common chains. When presence/absence was analysed, sequencing depth was taken to be roughly uniform across donors. DRB1 showed the most TCR associations and HLA-C the fewest in a later analysis, as rates varied by HLA locus.

The PCR ran on 60 Vbeta and 13 Jbeta primers. Data came from immunoSEQ multiplex PCR; TCRdb stores just in-frame clones and leaves some out. Of about 160,000 clones listed, 75% to 90% were seen once; the top ten hold about 6.3%. Germline lookup yields CDR1 GTSNPN and CDR2 SVGIG (reference sequence). This CDR3 contains 17 residues. Losses at the gene ends were 0 bases for V and 7 bases for J; bases not matched to a gene: 13. As to this clone: Its antigen remains unidentified.

Healthy bone marrow donors supplied every sample. This TCR was recovered from a male donor in good health and CMV-seropositive. The rearrangement uses TRBV30 and TRBJ2-3; 10 bases map to TRBD2. Sequenced: PBMCs. In DNA form, the CDR3 reads TGTGCCTGGAGTGTCCAGATAAGCGGGAGGGCCCCGTATACGCAGTATTTT. It encodes CAWSVQISGRAPYTQYF.